These T cell receptor beta chains were read from a single sample in a study of spatial heterogeneity in lung cancer. Each CDR3 protein gets one entry after TCRdb re-called the 5' RACE reads with MiXCR. The sample consists of tens of thousands of distinct CDR3 sequences, roughly 12% of them appearing once. The sample consisted of PBMCs, taken at surgery. The origin of the receptors is a male donor with early-stage non-small cell lung cancer. The CDR3 runs from the conserved cysteine through the conserved F or W. The D gene is left open where the match is weak. Clone size is stated in some rows and not others, as once, few, many or a class when expanded.

clone_size	v_call	j_call	d_call	cdr3_aa	cdr3_nt
.	TRBV12-3/TRBV12-4	TRBJ1-1	TRBD1	CASRGTGTGGSQNTEAFF	TGTGCCAGCAGGGGAACCGGGACAGGGGGCAGTCAGAACACTGAAGCTTTCTTT
many	TRBV15	TRBJ2-5	TRBD1	CATSSGTETETQYF	TGTGCCACCAGCAGCGGGACAGAGACAGAGACCCAGTACTTC
.	TRBV4-3	TRBJ1-6	TRBD1	CASSQRQGASSYNSPLHF	TGCGCCAGCAGCCAAAGACAGGGGGCGAGCTCCTATAATTCACCCCTCCACTTT
few	TRBV7-2	TRBJ2-4	TRBD2	CASSFMGLAGGPTVDIQYF	TGTGCCAGCAGCTTCATGGGACTAGCGGGAGGGCCCACGGTTGACATTCAGTACTTC
.	TRBV7-9	TRBJ2-2	TRBD2	CASSLSGGPPENGELFF	TGTGCCAGCAGCTTAAGCGGGGGACCCCCCGAGAACGGGGAGCTGTTTTTT
.	TRBV3-1	TRBJ2-1	.	CASSLRGRANEQFF	TGTGCCAGCAGCCTGAGGGGACGGGCCAATGAGCAGTTCTTC
.	TRBV6-1	TRBJ1-1	.	CASRNNGETEAFF	TGTGCCAGCAGAAATAATGGAGAAACTGAAGCTTTCTTT
.	TRBV5-1	TRBJ1-3	.	CASSFRGSSSGNTIYF	TGCGCCAGCAGCTTCAGGGGTTCCAGCTCTGGAAACACCATATATTTT
.	TRBV7-2	TRBJ2-3	TRBD1	CASSLIWTGGRLSADTQYF	TGTGCCAGCAGCTTAATATGGACAGGGGGCCGCCTTAGCGCAGATACGCAGTATTTT
.	TRBV9	TRBJ2-1	.	CASSVLGRTYNEQFF	TGTGCCAGCAGCGTACTCGGTCGGACCTACAATGAGCAGTTCTTC
.	TRBV20-1	TRBJ1-1	.	CSARGSTEAFF	TGCAGTGCTAGGGGTAGCACTGAAGCTTTCTTT
.	TRBV30	TRBJ2-7	TRBD1	CAWSPLGQGASEQYF	TGTGCCTGGAGTCCTTTAGGACAGGGGGCGTCCGAGCAGTACTTC
.	TRBV13	TRBJ2-3	TRBD2	CASRLAGTDTQYF	TGTGCCAGCCGGCTAGCGGGCACAGATACGCAGTATTTT
.	TRBV6-2/TRBV6-3	TRBJ2-1	TRBD2	CASSYGSSGIKLVNEQFF	TGTGCCAGCAGTTACGGTTCTAGCGGGATCAAGTTAGTCAATGAGCAGTTCTTC
.	TRBV4-1	TRBJ2-7	TRBD2	CASSQRGGSYEQYF	TGCGCCAGCAGCCAAAGGGGCGGGAGTTACGAGCAGTACTTC
once	TRBV11-2	TRBJ2-2	TRBD2	CASRTPGLAGNTGELFF	TGTGCCAGCAGGACCCCGGGACTAGCGGGAAACACCGGGGAGCTGTTTTTT
.	TRBV27	TRBJ1-4	TRBD1	CASSWGQGSNEKLFF	TGTGCCAGCAGCTGGGGACAGGGATCTAATGAAAAACTGTTTTTT
.	TRBV20-1	TRBJ2-3	.	CSARDPLGTDTQYF	TGCAGTGCTAGAGATCCTCTCGGCACAGATACGCAGTATTTT
.	TRBV7-3	TRBJ2-1	.	CASSLSRGAGGEQFF	TGTGCCAGCAGCTTATCCCGTGGGGCAGGAGGAGAGCAGTTCTTC
.	TRBV5-1	TRBJ1-4	.	CASSMGALAFDEKLFF	TGCGCCAGCAGCATGGGGGCACTTGCGTTCGATGAAAAACTGTTTTTT
few	TRBV14	TRBJ2-2	.	CASSWQGTNTGELFF	TGTGCCAGCAGTTGGCAGGGGACGAACACCGGGGAGCTGTTTTTT
.	TRBV6-6	TRBJ2-1	.	CASTLEDEQFF	TGTGCCAGCACCTTGGAGGATGAGCAGTTCTTC
few	TRBV11-1	TRBJ2-1	.	CASTAGSLGGSYNEQFF	TGTGCCAGCACCGCGGGGTCATTGGGGGGCTCCTACAATGAGCAGTTCTTC
many	TRBV5-1	TRBJ2-4	TRBD1	CASSLASRTGVDIQYF	TGCGCCAGCAGCTTGGCCTCCAGGACAGGGGTCGACATTCAGTACTTC
.	TRBV3-1	TRBJ1-4	.	CASSQATNEKLFF	TGTGCCAGCAGCCAGGCAACTAATGAAAAACTGTTTTTT
few	TRBV27	TRBJ1-6	.	CASRRETLNSPLHF	TGTGCCAGCAGAAGGGAGACATTGAATTCACCCCTCCACTTT
few	TRBV10-3	TRBJ2-7	TRBD2	CAISETGAGATRSYEQYF	TGTGCCATCAGTGAGACGGGAGCGGGAGCTACTCGCTCCTACGAGCAGTACTTC
.	TRBV7-9	TRBJ2-2	TRBD2	CASSPGLAGGTGELFF	TGTGCCAGCAGCCCCGGACTAGCGGGGGGCACCGGGGAGCTGTTTTTT
.	TRBV9	TRBJ1-5	TRBD1	CASSAIRDRRNSNQPQHF	TGTGCCAGCAGCGCAATCCGGGACAGGAGAAATAGCAATCAGCCCCAGCATTTT
.	TRBV20-1	TRBJ2-3	.	CSASPRTQFFTDTQYF	TGCAGTGCTAGCCCTAGGACTCAGTTTTTCACAGATACGCAGTATTTT
.	TRBV9	TRBJ2-1	TRBD2	CASSVGSGLAANYNEQFF	TGTGCCAGCAGCGTAGGTTCGGGTCTAGCGGCAAATTACAATGAGCAGTTCTTC
many	TRBV4-3	TRBJ1-1	.	CASSQESRGTEAFF	TGCGCCAGCAGCCAAGAGAGCCGGGGAACTGAAGCTTTCTTT
.	TRBV12-3/TRBV12-4	TRBJ1-4	.	CASSSSRGFRKLFF	TGTGCCAGCAGTTCGAGCCGGGGGTTTCGAAAACTGTTTTTT
few	TRBV15	TRBJ2-1	TRBD2	CATSRAGGASYNEQFF	TGTGCCACCAGCAGAGCCGGGGGGGCATCCTACAATGAGCAGTTCTTC
few	TRBV6-2/TRBV6-3	TRBJ1-1	.	CASSNSNEAFF	TGTGCCAGCAGCAACTCAAATGAAGCTTTCTTT
few	TRBV2	TRBJ2-3	TRBD2	CANIPAGDLDTQYF	TGTGCCAATATTCCAGCGGGAGATCTAGATACGCAGTATTTT
.	TRBV7-2	TRBJ1-4	TRBD1	CASSLSTGVGEKLFF	TGTGCCAGCAGCTTATCGACAGGGGTAGGGGAAAAACTGTTTTTT
.	TRBV20-1	TRBJ2-5	.	CSARDPQTIGETQYF	TGCAGTGCTAGAGACCCTCAGACGATAGGGGAGACCCAGTACTTC
few	TRBV20-1	TRBJ1-5	.	CSARPAGGDQPQHF	TGCAGTGCTAGACCTGCCGGGGGGGATCAGCCCCAGCATTTT
few	TRBV2	TRBJ1-1	.	CASSEVGRSSTEAFF	TGTGCCAGCAGTGAAGTAGGCAGGAGTAGCACTGAAGCTTTCTTT
many	TRBV20-1	TRBJ1-5	.	CSASGWQGTNQPQHF	TGCAGTGCTAGTGGATGGCAGGGGACAAATCAGCCCCAGCATTTT
.	TRBV7-2	TRBJ1-1	.	CASSLTGNTEAFF	TGTGCCAGCAGCTTAACAGGGAACACTGAAGCTTTCTTT
.	TRBV19	TRBJ1-2	TRBD1	CASSITTGNGYTF	TGTGCCAGTAGTATTACGACAGGGAATGGCTACACCTTC
few	TRBV29-1	TRBJ2-3	TRBD1	CSAGDRGYSQGGTDTQYF	TGCAGCGCTGGAGACAGGGGATATTCGCAGGGCGGCACAGATACGCAGTATTTT
.	TRBV27	TRBJ2-6	.	CASSPNGANVLTF	TGTGCCAGCAGTCCTAATGGGGCCAACGTCCTGACTTTC
many	TRBV20-1	TRBJ2-6	.	CSARDPQTGANVLTF	TGCAGTGCTAGAGATCCCCAGACTGGGGCCAACGTCCTGACTTTC